What follows are 31 T cell receptor beta chains derived from one specimen sequenced in a study of cytomegalovirus exposure and HLA in healthy donors. PCR primers comprised 60 Vbeta and 13 Jbeta primers. Using immunoSEQ multiplex PCR, the repertoire was profiled, and TCRdb retains in-frame clones only, with some absent. The top ten hold around 28% of the sample, which has 100,000 to 150,000 clones, under 80% seen once. What was sequenced was PBMCs. These TCRs come from a man aged 55 to 70 in good health and CMV-seropositive.

Here the CDR3 DNA reads TGTGCCAGCAGTGAAAATCAAGGGACATCACAGGGCTACACCTTC. This gives the protein CASSENQGTSQGYTF. The chain is built from TRBV2 and TRBJ1-2; D might be TRBD1 (6 bases). The V gene's germline CDR1 is SNHLY and CDR2 FYNNEI. Between the trimmed V and J ends, which lost 2 bases and 8 bases, there was a span of 18 bases. The CDR3 contains 15 residues.

The rearrangement joins TRBV18 to TRBJ1-1; D ambiguous. CDR1 and CDR2 (germline): KGHSH, LQKENI. V was cut by 2 bases and J by 2 bases, with 9 bases left in between. CDR3 size: 14 residues. CDR3 sequence (DNA): TGTGCCAGCTCACCAGGGCAGGCTAACACTGAAGCTTTCTTT. Amino acid sequence: CASSPGQANTEAFF. The full variable domain, completed using reference TRBV18 and TRBJ1-1, is NAGVMQNPRHLVRRRGQEARLRCSPMKGHSHVYWYRQLPEEGLKFMVYLQKENIIDESGMPKERFSAEFPKEGPSILRIQQVVRGDSAAYFCASSPGQANTEAFFGQGTRLTVV.

The chain employs TRBV2 and TRBJ2-5; D possibly corresponds to TRBD2 (6 bases). V lost 3 bases and J lost 3, with 8 bases in between. Germline CDR1 reads SNHLY; CDR2 reads FYNNEI. The CDR3 length is 13 residues. The CDR3 DNA follows: TGTGCCAGCAGTGACGCTAGCGAAGAGACCCAGTACTTC. As protein: CASSDASEETQYF.

CDR3 residues: CASSPPGGRSEPQHF. DNA for the CDR3: TGTGCCAGCTCACCACCAGGGGGCCGGTCCGAGCCCCAGCATTTT. The J gene is TRBJ1-5, the V gene TRBV18; 7 bases are shared with TRBD1. The junction had 7 bases not matched to a gene; V was cut back by 0 bases and J by 8 bases. The germline V gene encodes CDR1 KGHSH and CDR2 LQKENI. CDR3 length equals 15 residues.

CDR3 DNA: TGTGCCTGGGCCCGGGACAGGGAGCCTTTCTTT. Amino acids: CAWARDREPFF. This chain connects TRBV30 to TRBJ1-1; 9 bases align to TRBD1. Germline V gene lookup returns CDR1 GTSNPN and CDR2 SVGIG (reference sequence). V gave up 5 bases and J gave up 12 bases; unmatched junction bases: 7. The CDR3 is 11 residues long. The full variable domain, its missing parts supplied by reference TRBV30 and TRBJ1-1, is SQTIHQWPATLVQPVGSPLSLECTVEGTSNPNLYWYRQAAGRGLQLLFYSVGIGQISSEVPQNLSASRPQDRQFILSSKKLLLSDSGFYLCAWARDREPFFGQGTRLTVV.

This chain connects TRBV9 to TRBJ1-2, with 8 positions matching TRBD1. The CDR3 is 15 residues long. Trimming at V came to 3 bases and at J to 4 bases, leaving 8 bases not matched to a gene. Per the germline V gene, CDR1 is SGDLS and CDR2 is YYNGEE. The CDR3 nucleotides are TGTGCCAGCAGCGAGCCCTTTACAGGGGGCTATGGCTACACCTTC. This gives the protein CASSEPFTGGYGYTF.

The rearrangement uses TRBV5-1 and TRBJ1-1; TRBD1 might be the D (5 bases). Germline CDR1 SGHRS, CDR2 YFSETQ. This CDR3 has 14 amino acids. Trimming took off 0 bases at V and 1 base at J, with 7 bases between the two ends. The CDR3 sequence: CASSLEGSNTEAFF. The CDR3 DNA follows: TGCGCCAGCAGCTTGGAGGGGTCGAACACTGAAGCTTTCTTT. Variable domain in full (rest from reference TRBV5-1 and TRBJ1-1): KAGVTQTPRYLIKTRGQQVTLSCSPISGHRSVSWYQQTPGQGLQFLFEYFSETQRNKGNFPGRFSGRQFSNSRSEMNVSTLELGDSALYLCASSLEGSNTEAFFGQGTRLTVV.

This chain uses TRBV4-2 with TRBJ1-2; 9 bases line up with TRBD1. The CDR3 consists of 13 residues. The ends lost 4 bases at V and 7 bases at J; junction bases unmatched: 4. Germline values: CDR1 LGHNA, CDR2 YNFKEQ. CDR3 amino acids: CASSRQGDGGYTF. CDR3 sequence (DNA): TGTGCCAGCAGCCGACAGGGGGACGGTGGCTACACCTTC.

The J gene is TRBJ2-2, the V gene TRBV5-1; TRBD1 matches 10 bases. CDR1 SGHRS and CDR2 YFSETQ come from the germline V gene. CDR3 length: 20 residues. V lost 5 bases, J lost 3 bases, and 19 bases stayed unmatched. The CDR3 spells CASSGRTGGREYEHTGELFF. The CDR3 DNA sequence: TGCGCCAGCAGTGGTCGGACAGGGGGGCGCGAATATGAACACACCGGGGAGCTGTTTTTT.

The CDR3 here is CASSSLGGTDTEAFF. In DNA form, the CDR3 reads TGTGCCAGTAGCTCCTTAGGGGGCACGGACACTGAAGCTTTCTTT. This chain links TRBV19 with TRBJ1-1, with TRBD1 identical over 7 bases. The CDR3 is made up of 15 amino acids. V lost 6 bases to trimming and J lost 3 bases; unmatched junction nucleotides: 10. The V gene's germline CDR1 is LNHDA and CDR2 SQIVND (reference sequence). Together with reference TRBV19 and TRBJ1-1, the CDR3 gives the full variable domain: DGGITQSPKYLFRKEGQNVTLSCEQNLNHDAMYWYRQDPGQGLRLIYYSQIVNDFQKGDIAEGYSVSREKKESFPLTVTSAQKNPTAFYLCASSSLGGTDTEAFFGQGTRLTVV.

The chain carries TRBV5-4 and TRBJ2-3; 11 bases agree with TRBD2. Germline V gene lookup returns CDR1 SGHNT and CDR2 YYREEE (reference sequence). J lost 2 bases, V lost 3 bases, and 8 bases had no gene match. The CDR3 is made up of 17 amino acids. The CDR3 sequence: CASSSPSGGPITDTQYF. CDR3 sequence (DNA): TGTGCCAGCAGCTCACCTAGCGGGGGGCCCATCACAGATACGCAGTATTTT. Together with reference TRBV5-4 and TRBJ2-3, the CDR3 gives the full variable domain: ETGVTQSPTHLIKTRGQQVTLRCSSQSGHNTVSWYQQALGQGPQFIFQYYREEENGRGNFPPRFSGLQFPNYSSELNVNALELDDSALYLCASSSPSGGPITDTQYFGPGTRLTVL.

V and J are TRBV30 and TRBJ1-3; 7 positions agree with TRBD1. With V trimmed by 2 bases and J by 6 bases, 4 bases remained unmatched. Germline values: CDR1 GTSNPN, CDR2 SVGIG (reference sequence). This CDR3 contains 13 residues. The CDR3 reads CAWSKGAENTIYF. Here the CDR3 DNA reads TGTGCCTGGAGTAAGGGGGCGGAAAACACCATATATTTT.

This chain joins TRBV7-3 and TRBJ2-2, with 14 bases identical to TRBD2. V gave up 5 bases and J gave up 11 bases; unmatched junction bases: 10. The CDR3 consists of 16 residues. Looked up from germline, CDR1 is SGHTA and CDR2 is FQGTGA. As DNA, the CDR3 is TGTGCCAGCAGCCTCGGGACTAGCGGGGGACGGTTAGAGCTGTTTTTT. Residues: CASSLGTSGGRLELFF.

This clone has just a few counts. The genes are TRBV18 and TRBJ2-7; 9 bases map to TRBD1. The CDR3 covers 16 residues. V dropped 3 bases and J dropped 4; count of bases not matched to a gene: 10. CDR1 and CDR2 (germline): KGHSH, LQKENI. CDR3 sequence reads: CASSPLTGTGIYEQYF. The CDR3 region has the DNA TGTGCCAGCTCACCCCTTACCGGGACAGGGATTTACGAGCAGTACTTC.

CDR3 protein: CASSSWGVGTEAFF. The CDR3 coding sequence is TGCGCCAGCTCATCATGGGGGGTCGGCACTGAAGCTTTCTTT. The rearrangement links TRBV10-1 to TRBJ1-1; tentatively, D is TRBD1 (5 bases). Trimming cost V 8 bases and J 4 bases, with 17 bases left between them. The CDR3 has 14 residues. The V gene's germline CDR1 is WNHNN and CDR2 SYGVQD (reference sequence).

This sequence joins TRBV30 and TRBJ2-3; TRBD2 is a possible D gene (5 bases). The CDR3 is 15 amino acids. Germline lookup yields CDR1 GTSNPN and CDR2 SVGIG (reference sequence). Trimming removed 0 bases from V and 1 base from J, with 11 bases in between. The CDR3 spells CAWSVVLAGTDTQYF. For the CDR3, the DNA is TGTGCCTGGAGTGTAGTGCTAGCTGGCACAGATACGCAGTATTTT. Looking up the rest from reference TRBV30 and TRBJ2-3 gives the full variable domain: SQTIHQWPATLVQPVGSPLSLECTVEGTSNPNLYWYRQAAGRGLQLLFYSVGIGQISSEVPQNLSASRPQDRQFILSSKKLLLSDSGFYLCAWSVVLAGTDTQYFGPGTRLTVL.

The chain uses TRBV9 and TRBJ2-3, with a tentative D call TRBD2 (7 bases). Trimming shortened V by 4 bases and J by 9 bases, and 24 bases separated the two germline ends. This CDR3 has 16 residues. Per germline, CDR1 SGDLS and CDR2 YYNGEE. The CDR3 protein is CASSRSGGHTENTQYF. The DNA for the CDR3 is TGTGCCAGCAGCAGATCGGGGGGCCACACAGAAAACACGCAGTATTTT.

The count of this clone is one. The J gene is TRBJ2-1, the V gene TRBV6-5; D not resolved. This CDR3 spans 15 amino acids. CDR1 is MNHEY, CDR2 SVGAGI, per germline. V was clipped by 4 bases and J by 5 bases, with 15 bases between them. The CDR3 region is CASSFVPRSDNEQFF. The CDR3 nucleotides are TGTGCCAGCAGTTTTGTACCGCGCTCTGACAATGAGCAGTTCTTC.

This clone has only a few counts. This sequence joins TRBV19 and TRBJ1-1, with a possible D match to TRBD1 (6 bases). Germline V gives CDR1 LNHDA, CDR2 SQIVND (reference sequence). V was pared by 10 bases and J by 4 bases, with 19 bases between. The CDR3 runs to 14 residues. Here the CDR3 reads CATERGGLGTEAFF. The CDR3 region has the DNA TGTGCCACCGAACGGGGGGGGCTGGGCACTGAAGCTTTCTTT.

The chain joins TRBV7-9 to TRBJ2-1, with 7 bases matching TRBD1. The length of the CDR3 is 18 residues. V dropped 5 bases and J dropped 7; count of bases not matched to a gene: 20. CDR1 is SEHNR and CDR2 is FQNEAQ in the germline V gene (reference sequence). CDR3 coding DNA: TGTGCCAGCAGCCCTCGATTCACCGGGACAGCCGAAAGGAATGAGCAGTTCTTC. Translated: CASSPRFTGTAERNEQFF.

The CDR3 bases are TGTGCCAGCAGCCTCGGGGGGGGTGGGGGTACGCAGTATTTT. It translates to CASSLGGGGGTQYF. The chain combines TRBV7-8 with TRBJ2-3, with 8 bases fitting TRBD2. From germline, CDR1 is SGHVS and CDR2 FQNEAQ. V lost 5 bases to trimming and J lost 8 bases; unmatched junction nucleotides: 9. This CDR3 region has 14 residues.

V gene TRBV27 combines with J gene TRBJ1-4; no firm D call. The CDR3 covers 15 residues. Trimming pared 1 base from V and 3 bases from J, leaving 9 bases between. Germline V CDR1 and CDR2: MNHEY, SMNVEV (reference sequence). The CDR3: CASSLYAGPNEKLFF. The CDR3 DNA reads as TGTGCCAGCAGTTTATACGCAGGTCCTAATGAAAAACTGTTTTTT.

This chain joins TRBV2 and TRBJ1-1, with D unresolved. Germline V gene lookup returns CDR1 SNHLY and CDR2 FYNNEI. CDR3 length: 11 residues. V was clipped by 8 bases and J by 10 bases, with 14 bases between them. The CDR3 spells CASQVDRRAFF. The CDR3 DNA is TGTGCCAGCCAAGTCGACCGGAGAGCTTTCTTT.

This chain joins TRBV19 and TRBJ1-2; possible D gene TRBD1, 6 bases. Germline V gives CDR1 LNHDA, CDR2 SQIVND (reference sequence). This CDR3 has 14 amino acids. The V end was cut by 7 bases, the J end by 2 bases, with 14 bases between. The chain's CDR3 is CASTDSLTNYGYTF. The DNA of the CDR3 is TGTGCCAGTACGGACAGCTTAACGAACTATGGCTACACCTTC.

The chain carries TRBV6-1 and TRBJ2-7; TRBD1 aligns across 7 bases. The junction had 8 bases not matched to a gene; V was cut back by 5 bases and J by 4 bases. From germline, CDR1 is MNHNS and CDR2 SASEGT. The CDR3 loop spans 14 amino acids. Here the CDR3 reads CASSLTGTEYEQYF. In DNA form, the CDR3 reads TGTGCCAGCAGTCTTACCGGGACAGAGTACGAGCAGTACTTC.

CDR3 nucleotide sequence: TGCGCCAGCAGAATAGGGACTCAGAACACTGAAGCTTTCTTT. It encodes CASRIGTQNTEAFF. The rearrangement joins TRBV5-1 to TRBJ1-1; tentatively, D is TRBD1 (5 bases). V was pared by 5 bases and J by 1 base, with 12 bases between. Germline V gene data show CDR1 as SGHRS and CDR2 as YFSETQ. The CDR3 has 14 residues.

This clone is medium-sized in the sample. The chain joins TRBV6-4 to TRBJ2-1, with 7 bases lining up with TRBD2. Trimming cost V 3 bases and J 8 bases; bases outside gene matches: 10. The CDR3 consists of 15 residues. The germline V gene encodes CDR1 MRHNA and CDR2 SNTAGT. The CDR3 loop is CASSEGGGGSDEQFF. CDR3 sequence (DNA): TGTGCCAGCAGTGAGGGCGGCGGGGGTTCCGATGAGCAGTTCTTC.

The chain uses TRBV18 and TRBJ1-2; no clear D gene. Germline values: CDR1 KGHSH, CDR2 LQKENI. Trimming took off 0 bases at V and 6 bases at J, with 11 bases between the two ends. This CDR3 spans 14 amino acids. As DNA, the CDR3 is TGTGCCAGCTCACCACCGTCCGGAGACCATGGCTACACCTTC. It is translated as CASSPPSGDHGYTF.

This clone occurred a few times. The chain links TRBV5-1 to TRBJ2-5, with 16 bases that match TRBD2. This CDR3 contains 15 residues. The V segment lost 4 bases and the J segment 8 bases; nucleotides outside the gene matches: 5. The germline V gene encodes CDR1 SGHRS and CDR2 YFSETQ. CDR3 coding DNA: TGCGCCAGCAGCCCCGGGACTAGCGGGGGGGTAACCCAGTACTTC. It specifies CASSPGTSGGVTQYF.

V is TRBV5-4 and J is TRBJ2-1; a weak D match, TRBD1 (6 bases). CDR3 length: 13 residues. CDR1 and CDR2 (germline): SGHNT, YYREEE (reference sequence). The V and J ends lost 2 bases and 5 bases respectively, with 8 bases between them. The CDR3: CASSFDRNNEQFF. In nucleotides, the CDR3 is TGTGCCAGCAGCTTCGACAGGAACAATGAGCAGTTCTTC. The full variable domain, rest sourced from reference TRBV5-4 and TRBJ2-1, is ETGVTQSPTHLIKTRGQQVTLRCSSQSGHNTVSWYQQALGQGPQFIFQYYREEENGRGNFPPRFSGLQFPNYSSELNVNALELDDSALYLCASSFDRNNEQFFGPGTRLTVL.

The chain joins TRBV5-4 to TRBJ2-7, with unresolved D. Trimming took 2 bases from V and 3 from J, leaving 12 bases between them. CDR1 and CDR2 from the germline V gene are SGHNT and YYREEE (reference sequence). CDR3 length: 14 residues. The chain's CDR3 is CASSFVDNLYEQYF. The CDR3 DNA is TGTGCCAGCAGCTTTGTCGACAACCTCTACGAGCAGTACTTC.